These 26 T cell receptor beta chains share one sample of origin, sequenced in a study of blood T cell repertoires in COVID-19. Libraries were prepared by immunoSEQ multiplex PCR; TCRdb keeps only in-frame clonotypes and omits some of them. The table lists 250,000 to 350,000 clones, around 85% of them singletons. Material for sequencing was peripheral blood. These receptors all stem from a woman aged 45-65 years with active or convalescent COVID-19.

The chain carries TRBV7-2 and TRBJ1-2; no firm D call. This CDR3 is built from 13 residues. Deletions cut 6 bases from V and 5 bases from J, with 13 bases between. The germline V gene has CDR1 SGHTA and CDR2 FQGNSA. The CDR3 DNA reads TGTGCCAGCAGTCTTAAAGGAGTTTATGGCTACACCTTC. Residues: CASSLKGVYGYTF.

The chain couples TRBV30 to TRBJ1-5; perhaps TRBD1 as D (5 bases). The CDR3 is 14 residues long. The germline V and J ends were trimmed by 0 bases and 1 base, with 7 bases remaining between them. Germline V gene sequence: CDR1 GTSNPN, CDR2 SVGIG (reference sequence). In DNA form, the CDR3 reads TGTGCCTGGAGTGTGGGGGGGAGCAATCAGCCCCAGCATTTT. Protein: CAWSVGGSNQPQHF.

This clone has just one count. The gene calls are TRBV2 and TRBJ2-7; 7 nucleotides match TRBD1. The CDR3 runs 14 residues. Trimming at V came to 1 base and at J to 8 bases, leaving 8 bases not matched to a gene. CDR1 and CDR2 from the germline V gene are SNHLY and FYNNEI. In nucleotides, the CDR3 is TGTGCCAGCAGTGAAGGTGTAGGGGGCGTTAAGCAGTACTTC. Amino acid sequence: CASSEGVGGVKQYF.

The chain recombines TRBV20-1 with TRBJ1-3, with 7 bases matching TRBD1. Looked up from germline, CDR1 is DFQATT and CDR2 is SNEGSKA (reference sequence). CDR3 size: 15 residues. Trimming cost V 3 bases and J 4 bases; bases outside gene matches: 9. CDR3: CSASAGTDSGNTIYF. CDR3 DNA sequence: TGCAGTGCTAGTGCCGGGACAGACTCAGGAAACACCATATATTTT.

V gene TRBV19 combines with J gene TRBJ2-2, with D perhaps TRBD1 (6 bases). From germline, CDR1 is LNHDA and CDR2 SQIVND (reference sequence). Trimming cost V 3 bases and J 4 bases, with 12 bases left between them. The CDR3 has 15 amino acids. The CDR3 DNA follows: TGTGCCAGTAGTATCGACCAGGGGAGCACCGGGGAGCTGTTTTTT. Translated, it gives CASSIDQGSTGELFF.

This chain joins TRBV7-3 and TRBJ2-1, with 8 nucleotides matching TRBD1. Germline CDR1 and CDR2: SGHTA and FQGTGA. V was pared by 4 bases and J by 3 bases, with 8 bases of the junction left unmatched. The CDR3 is made up of 16 amino acids. The CDR3 DNA reads as TGTGCCAGCAGCTCCTGGGCGACAGGGGACTACAATGAGCAGTTCTTC. As protein: CASSSWATGDYNEQFF.

The table lists this clone with a count of one. The rearrangement uses TRBV5-1 and TRBJ2-2, with D unresolved. V was cut by 7 bases and J by 4 bases, with 5 bases left in between. The CDR3 runs 11 residues. Per the germline V gene, CDR1 is SGHRS and CDR2 is YFSETQ. In nucleotides, the CDR3 is TGCGCCAGCCAGGCCACCGGGGAGCTGTTTTTT. Protein sequence: CASQATGELFF.

The gene calls are TRBV11-2 and TRBJ1-1; D unclear. Germline V lookup: CDR1 SGHAT, CDR2 FQNNGV. The CDR3 sequence is 13 residues long. V was trimmed by 5 bases and J by 6 bases, leaving 13 bases between them. The CDR3 DNA reads TGTGCCAGCAGCCTTGAACGGGGTGCTGAAGCTTTCTTT. Protein: CASSLERGAEAFF. The whole variable domain, filled in from reference TRBV11-2 and TRBJ1-1, reads EAGVAQSPRYKIIEKRQSVAFWCNPISGHATLYWYQQILGQGPKLLIQFQNNGVVDDSQLPKDRFSAERLKGVDSTLKIQPAKLEDSAVYLCASSLERGAEAFFGQGTRLTVV.

The chain joins TRBV2 to TRBJ2-1; TRBD2 aligns across 7 bases. CDR3 size: 14 residues. V dropped 8 bases and J dropped 5; count of bases not matched to a gene: 9. The germline V gene has CDR1 SNHLY and CDR2 FYNNEI. The CDR3 sequence is CASALAGEHNEQFF. CDR3 nucleotide sequence: TGTGCCAGCGCGTTGGCGGGAGAGCACAATGAGCAGTTCTTC.

This clone was observed once. V gene TRBV4-1 combines with J gene TRBJ1-5; the match to TRBD1 covers 10 bases. CDR1 is MGHRA, CDR2 YSYEKL, per germline. The CDR3 has 15 residues. V dropped 0 bases and J dropped 7; count of bases not matched to a gene: 3. CDR3 in DNA: TGCGCCAGCAGCCAAGACGGACAGGGGGACCAGCCCCAGCATTTT. Protein product: CASSQDGQGDQPQHF.

The chain recombines TRBV29-1 with TRBJ2-5; D gene ambiguous. Germline V CDR1 and CDR2: SQVTM, ANQGSEA. The CDR3 sequence is 13 residues long. Deletions cut 7 bases from V and 4 bases from J, with 16 bases between. CDR3 region: CSANQLILETQYF. For the CDR3, the DNA is TGCAGCGCAAATCAGTTGATTTTAGAGACCCAGTACTTC.

The chain employs TRBV5-1 and TRBJ2-1; 13 bases fit TRBD2. Germline CDR1 reads SGHRS; CDR2 reads YFSETQ. With 0 bases clipped from V and 0 bases from J, the junction kept 3 bases outside the gene matches. The CDR3 covers 18 residues. CDR3 residues: CASSLARTSGSSYNEQFF. CDR3 coding DNA: TGCGCCAGCAGCTTGGCCCGGACTAGCGGGAGCTCCTACAATGAGCAGTTCTTC.

This clone came up once. This chain uses TRBV2 with TRBJ1-2, with D uncertain. The CDR3 covers 14 residues. Germline CDR1 reads SNHLY; CDR2 reads FYNNEI. V lost 1 base and J lost 3, with 9 bases in between. DNA for the CDR3: TGTGCCAGCAGTGAAGGGCCTGGCCACTATGGCTACACCTTC. Its protein is CASSEGPGHYGYTF.

This sequence joins TRBV14 and TRBJ2-5, with 14 bases fitting TRBD2. Trimming at V came to 4 bases and at J to 2 bases, leaving 9 bases not matched to a gene. Germline loops: CDR1 SGHDN, CDR2 FVKESK. The CDR3 sequence is 18 residues long. CDR3 DNA: TGTGCCAGCAGCCGAGGGACTAGCGGGAGAGCCCTACAAGAGACCCAGTACTTC. Translation gives CASSRGTSGRALQETQYF.

V gene TRBV5-1 combines with J gene TRBJ2-2; TRBD1 matches at 7 bases. The germline V gene encodes CDR1 SGHRS and CDR2 YFSETQ. This CDR3 region has 16 residues. V lost 1 base to trimming and J lost 1 base; unmatched junction nucleotides: 4. The CDR3 reads CASSLPRTGNTGELFF. The CDR3 bases are TGCGCCAGCAGCTTGCCAAGGACAGGGAACACCGGGGAGCTGTTTTTT. Drawing the rest from reference TRBV5-1 and TRBJ2-2, the complete variable domain is KAGVTQTPRYLIKTRGQQVTLSCSPISGHRSVSWYQQTPGQGLQFLFEYFSETQRNKGNFPGRFSGRQFSNSRSEMNVSTLELGDSALYLCASSLPRTGNTGELFFGEGSRLTVL.

The chain is built from TRBV6-6 and TRBJ2-3, with 8 positions matching TRBD2. V lost 5 bases and J lost 8; bases outside the gene matches: 12. The CDR3 is 15 amino acids. CDR1 and CDR2 (germline): MNHNY, SVGAGI (reference sequence). DNA of the CDR3: TGTGCCAGCAGTATACTAGCGGACCTCCCCTTTACGCAGTATTTT. It translates to CASSILADLPFTQYF.

J is TRBJ2-4 and V is TRBV29-1; 11 nucleotides line up with TRBD1. Germline V gene data show CDR1 as SQVTM and CDR2 as ANQGSEA. The CDR3 is 15 amino acids. After removal of 2 bases from V and 4 bases from J, the junction contained 4 bases not matched to a gene. The CDR3 spells CSVELWDRGKNIQYF. CDR3 coding DNA: TGCAGCGTTGAATTATGGGACAGGGGGAAAAACATTCAGTACTTC.

This clone was counted a single time. The rearrangement uses TRBV28 and TRBJ2-7; 7 nucleotides line up with TRBD2. The CDR3 contains 15 residues. V trimming: 3 bases; J trimming: 4 bases; junction bases outside the gene matches: 9. CDR1 and CDR2 from the germline V gene are MDHEN and SYDVKM. CDR3 protein: CASSFRSGDLYEQYF. Written as DNA, the CDR3 is TGTGCCAGCAGTTTTCGGAGCGGGGACCTTTACGAGCAGTACTTC.

V is TRBV7-2 and J is TRBJ2-5; TRBD1 matches at 7 bases. Trimming took 4 bases from V and 5 from J; bases not matched to a gene: 7. From germline, CDR1 is SGHTA and CDR2 FQGNSA. The CDR3 runs to 14 residues. The CDR3 loop is CASSSGQVDETQYF. CDR3 coding DNA: TGTGCCAGCAGCTCCGGACAGGTCGACGAGACCCAGTACTTC.

The V call is TRBV5-4, the J call TRBJ2-3; D is uncertain. This CDR3 contains 12 residues. Per germline, CDR1 SGHNT and CDR2 YYREEE (reference sequence). The ends were cut back, 6 bases at V and 2 bases at J, with 7 bases in the middle. The CDR3 sequence is CASKLDTDTQYF. The DNA for the CDR3 is TGTGCCAGCAAACTCGACACAGATACGCAGTATTTT.

This chain links TRBV6-5 with TRBJ1-2; a weak D match, TRBD1 (6 bases). Germline V gene lookup returns CDR1 MNHEY and CDR2 SVGAGI. The CDR3 spans 15 residues. The V end was cut by 1 base, the J end by 2 bases, with 11 bases between. CDR3 in amino acids: CASSYFGTPNYGYTF. CDR3 coding DNA: TGTGCCAGCAGTTACTTCGGGACACCGAACTATGGCTACACCTTC.

The chain employs TRBV6-5 and TRBJ1-4, with TRBD1 identical over 7 bases. The germline gives CDR1 MNHEY, CDR2 SVGAGI. The CDR3 is 13 residues long. The J segment lost 8 bases and the V segment lost 5 bases, leaving 5 bases of the junction unmatched. CDR3 nucleotide sequence: TGTGCCAGCAGTCGCGGGACAGAAGAAAAACTGTTTTTT. Amino acids: CASSRGTEEKLFF.

The J gene is TRBJ2-7, the V gene TRBV12-5, with D perhaps matching TRBD1 (6 bases). Germline values: CDR1 LGHNT, CDR2 FRNRAP. The V and J ends lost 5 bases and 4 bases respectively, with 12 bases between them. The length of the CDR3 is 13 residues. CDR3 bases: TGTGCTAGTGGTGCATCGACAGGATACGAGCAGTACTTC. The encoded protein is CASGASTGYEQYF.

V gene TRBV5-1 combines with J gene TRBJ2-3; a weak D match, TRBD2 (6 bases). The CDR3 covers 15 residues. With 3 bases removed from V and 2 bases from J, the gap between germline ends came to 13 bases. Germline loops: CDR1 SGHRS, CDR2 YFSETQ. DNA for the CDR3: TGCGCCAGCAGCTCTGAACTAGCCCACACAGATACGCAGTATTTT. It codes for CASSSELAHTDTQYF.

This clone was observed once. The chain couples TRBV19 to TRBJ1-2; 7 bases match TRBD1. CDR3 size: 13 residues. The V gene end was trimmed by 6 bases and the J gene end by 4 bases; junction bases not matched to a gene: 5. Germline V gene lookup returns CDR1 LNHDA and CDR2 SQIVND (reference sequence). The CDR3, as DNA: TGTGCCAGTAGCATGAACAGGGGCTATGGCTACACCTTC. Protein: CASSMNRGYGYTF.

This clone was counted at least ten times. The chain couples TRBV9 to TRBJ1-6; possible D gene TRBD1, 6 bases. There are 16 residues in the CDR3. V lost 3 bases and J 0 bases, leaving 10 bases between the germline ends. Germline loops: CDR1 SGDLS, CDR2 YYNGEE. The CDR3 DNA reads TGTGCCAGCAGCGGAGGCAGGGGCTCCTATAATTCACCCCTCCACTTT. Its protein product is CASSGGRGSYNSPLHF.